Listed below are T cell receptor beta chains from one sample, sequenced in a study of blood T cell repertoires in COVID-19. The repertoire was sequenced with immunoSEQ multiplex PCR; TCRdb's copy has only in-frame clones and lacks some. The sample holds under 200,000 clones, around 86% seen once. Sequenced input: peripheral blood. These receptors all come from a woman aged 40-49 years with acute or convalescent COVID-19. The CDR3 runs from the conserved cysteine through the conserved F or W. The D gene is left open where the match is weak. Clone size is stated in some rows and not others, as once, few, many or a class when expanded.

>TRBV5-5|.|TRBJ1-2|.
TGTGCCAGCAGCTCCCCGCGGGGACCTTATGGCTACACCTTC
CASSSPRGPYGYTF
>TRBV6-5|.|TRBJ1-2|.
TGTGCCAGCAGTTACAATCTCAGGGGCGACTATGGCTACACCTTC
CASSYNLRGDYGYTF
>TRBV30|.|TRBJ2-7|TRBD2
TGTGCCTTCGGGGGAGCGGGAGTTTACGAGCAGTACTTC
CAFGGAGVYEQYF
>TRBV5-6|.|TRBJ2-7|TRBD2
TGTGCCAGCAGCGATTGGACATCCGGGACTAGCGGGAACGCCTACGAGCAGTACTTC
CASSDWTSGTSGNAYEQYF
>TRBV6-6|.|TRBJ1-2|TRBD1
TGTGCCAGCAGTCCGTATCGGAGACAGGGTGTCCACGGCTATGGCTACACCTTC
CASSPYRRQGVHGYGYTF
>TRBV15|.|TRBJ2-3|.
TGTGCCACCCAAAACACCACAGATACGCAGTATTTT
CATQNTTDTQYF
>TRBV6-5|.|TRBJ1-3|TRBD1
TGTGCCAGCAGTTCCCTGGACAGGGCGGGAAACACCATATATTTT
CASSSLDRAGNTIYF
>TRBV30|.|TRBJ1-1|.
TGTGCCTGGAGTGCAAAAACAGGCCTCCCTTTTGAAGCTTTCTTT
CAWSAKTGLPFEAFF
>TRBV4-1|.|TRBJ2-1|.
TGCGCCAGCAGCCAAGCCGGACTACATTCCTACAATGAGCAGTTCTTC
CASSQAGLHSYNEQFF
>TRBV25-1|.|TRBJ2-1|.
TGTGCCTCCCAGGCAGTTTTTGTTTCTAACAATGAGCAGTTCTTC
CASQAVFVSNNEQFF
>TRBV6-6|.|TRBJ1-4|.
TGTGCCAGCAGACGACTAGGTGGGACTAATGAAAAACTGTTTTTT
CASRRLGGTNEKLFF
>TRBV19|.|TRBJ1-1|TRBD1
TGTGCCAGTAGTATGAACCCGGGACAGGGGATCACTGAAGCTTTCTTT
CASSMNPGQGITEAFF
>TRBV18|.|TRBJ2-1|TRBD1
TGTGCCAGCTCACCACAGTCAGTCGGGACAGGGGATGTCGATGAGCAGTTCTTC
CASSPQSVGTGDVDEQFF
>TRBV28|.|TRBJ2-5|.
TGTGCCAGCAGCTTAGAGGGATTCAAAGAGACCCAGTACTTC
CASSLEGFKETQYF
>TRBV28|once|TRBJ2-7|.
TGTGCCAGCAGAGGGACACAACCTCCCTACGAGCAGTACTTC
CASRGTQPPYEQYF
>TRBV2|few|TRBJ1-2|.
TGTGCCAGCAGTGCGATCCTGGGTCCCTTCGGGGGCTACACCTTC
CASSAILGPFGGYTF
>TRBV6-2/TRBV6-3|.|TRBJ1-1|.
TGTGCCAGCAGCTCCCCCGGGGGGGTGGGGGCTGAAGCTTTCTTT
CASSSPGGVGAEAFF
>TRBV5-4|.|TRBJ2-1|TRBD2
TGTGCCAGCAGCCCCGGACTAGCGGGAGACAATGAGCAGTTCTTC
CASSPGLAGDNEQFF
>TRBV7-9|.|TRBJ2-2|.
TGTGCCAGCAGCAAGGGGGAAAGCCTCACCGGGGAGCTGTTTTTT
CASSKGESLTGELFF
>TRBV4-1|.|TRBJ1-6|.
TGCGCCAGCAGCCAAGGTGGGGCGGAATATAATTCACCCCTCCACTTT
CASSQGGAEYNSPLHF